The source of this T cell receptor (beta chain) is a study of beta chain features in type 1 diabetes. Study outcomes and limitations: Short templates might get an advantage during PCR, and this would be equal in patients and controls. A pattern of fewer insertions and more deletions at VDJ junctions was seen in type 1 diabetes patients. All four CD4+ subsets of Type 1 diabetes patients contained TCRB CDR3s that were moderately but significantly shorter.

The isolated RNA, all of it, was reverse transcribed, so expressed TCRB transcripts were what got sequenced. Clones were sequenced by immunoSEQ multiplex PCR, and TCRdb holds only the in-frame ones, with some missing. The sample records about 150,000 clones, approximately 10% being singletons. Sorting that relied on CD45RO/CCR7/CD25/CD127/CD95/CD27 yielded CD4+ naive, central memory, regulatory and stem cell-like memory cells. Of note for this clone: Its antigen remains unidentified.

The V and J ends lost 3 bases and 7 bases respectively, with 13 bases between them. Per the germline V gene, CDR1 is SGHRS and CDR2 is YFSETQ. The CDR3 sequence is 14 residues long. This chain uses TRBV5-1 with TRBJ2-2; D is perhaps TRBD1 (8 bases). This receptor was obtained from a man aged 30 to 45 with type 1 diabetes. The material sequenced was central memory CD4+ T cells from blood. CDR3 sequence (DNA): TGCGCCAGCAGCTCAACAGGGGGGGTCGGGGAGCTGTTTTTT. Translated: CASSSTGGVGELFF.